A selection of T cell receptor beta chains follows, all from one sample in a study of CD8 T cells in ankylosing spondylitis. TCRdb used MiXCR to reprocess the 5' RACE reads, holding one entry per CDR3 protein. This sample carries about 130,000 distinct CDR3 sequences, approximately 9.7% of them seen once, and the ten largest clones take roughly 3.4%. Sequencing used blood, either unsorted or a sorted T cell fraction (not recorded which). These receptors were obtained from a male donor with ankylosing spondylitis or in good health (not recorded which). CDR3s include the opening cysteine and the closing phenylalanine or tryptophan. A D gene is named only where the DNA matches it firmly. The listing skips clone size in some rows; elsewhere it reads once, few, many or a size class.

D gene,J gene,clone size,CDR3 length,V gene,CDR3 protein,CDR3 DNA
TRBD2,TRBJ2-5,few,16,TRBV20-1,CSASSAASGAFETQYF,TGCAGTGCTAGTAGTGCGGCTAGCGGGGCATTCGAGACCCAGTACTTC
.,TRBJ2-1,many,16,TRBV5-1,CASSLTNNPTRDEQFF,TGCGCCAGCAGCTTGACCAATAACCCCACTAGGGATGAGCAGTTCTTC
.,TRBJ2-1,few,12,TRBV28,CASSFRLGFSIF,TGTGCCAGCAGTTTCCGCCTCGGGTTTTCGATCTTC
TRBD1,TRBJ2-7,many,14,TRBV20-1,CSAREGQGADEQYF,TGCAGTGCTAGAGAGGGACAGGGGGCTGACGAGCAGTACTTC
TRBD2,TRBJ2-5,.,12,TRBV6-6,CASKSGSETQYF,TGTGCCAGCAAGAGCGGGAGTGAGACCCAGTACTTC
TRBD2,TRBJ2-7,few,15,TRBV7-2,CASSSEGTKVDEQYF,TGTGCCAGCAGCTCCGAAGGGACTAAGGTCGACGAGCAGTACTTC
TRBD1,TRBJ2-7,.,15,TRBV28,CASRANRDSYHEQYF,TGTGCCAGCAGAGCAAACCGGGACAGTTACCACGAGCAGTACTTC
.,TRBJ2-3,many,16,TRBV7-2,CASNENTRVATDTQYF,TGTGCCAGCAACGAAAACACCAGGGTCGCCACAGATACGCAGTATTTT
.,TRBJ1-6,many,13,TRBV5-1,CASSLASDSPLHF,TGCGCCAGCAGCTTGGCTTCAGATTCACCCCTCCACTTT
.,TRBJ2-7,.,15,TRBV20-1,CSARAPRGSVYEQYF,TGCAGTGCTAGGGCCCCCAGGGGATCAGTCTACGAGCAGTACTTC
.,TRBJ2-5,many,15,TRBV12-3/TRBV12-4,CASTLGASSFGTQYF,TGTGCCAGCACTCTAGGCGCGTCTAGCTTTGGGACCCAGTACTTC
TRBD2,TRBJ2-2,.,16,TRBV12-3/TRBV12-4,CASSLGLAGGTGELFF,TGTGCCAGCAGTTTGGGGCTAGCGGGAGGGACCGGGGAGCTGTTTTTT
.,TRBJ2-3,many,14,TRBV10-3,CAISGPRVSDTQYF,TGTGCCATCAGTGGGCCCCGCGTATCAGATACGCAGTATTTT
.,TRBJ1-1,many,11,TRBV7-9,CASSSLGEAFF,TGTGCCAGCAGCTCCCTGGGTGAAGCTTTCTTT
.,TRBJ1-2,many,14,TRBV5-1,CASSLDGGAYGYTF,TGCGCCAGCAGCTTGGACGGGGGCGCCTATGGCTACACCTTC
TRBD2,TRBJ2-1,many,17,TRBV5-1,CASSLFWRGAGYNEQFF,TGCGCCAGCAGCTTGTTTTGGCGGGGGGCTGGCTACAATGAGCAGTTCTTC
.,TRBJ1-5,many,14,TRBV5-1,CASSLGGRNQPQHF,TGCGCCAGCAGCTTGGGCGGCCGCAATCAGCCCCAGCATTTT
TRBD2,TRBJ2-1,.,15,TRBV9,CASSLRIAGGDEQFF,TGTGCCAGCAGCCTCCGGATAGCGGGAGGTGATGAGCAGTTCTTC
.,TRBJ2-5,many,13,TRBV7-6,CASSSESGETQYF,TGTGCCAGCAGCTCAGAATCAGGAGAGACCCAGTACTTC
.,TRBJ1-6,many,17,TRBV3-1,CASSQDFLGMRNSPLHF,TGTGCCAGCAGCCAAGATTTCTTGGGGATGCGTAATTCACCCCTCCACTTT